Listed here are 10 T cell receptor beta chains from one sample, sequenced in a study of tumor-infiltrating lymphocytes in primary liver carcinoma. The template, roughly 510 ng total RNA, yielded TCR beta cDNA made with a constant-region primer. What produced the TCR beta libraries was three nested multiplex PCR rounds using slightly modified ARM-PCR. The two initial PCR rounds, roughly 11 cycles each, used TRBV1-TRBV30 forward and C-beta reverse primers. TCRdb ran MiXCR on the multiplex PCR reads and lists one entry per CDR3 protein. The top ten hold roughly 10% of the sample, which has approximately 300,000 distinct CDR3 sequences, 65% seen once. In addition to blood RNA drawn from unsorted whole blood, germline DNA was extracted. The sample was peripheral blood. These receptors were obtained from a man aged 35 to 55 with primary liver carcinoma and hepatitis B virus infection.

About this clonotype: A clone one base away is much larger, so this may be a read error. The J gene is TRBJ1-1, the V gene TRBV6-1, with TRBD1 as a possible D gene (6 bases). This CDR3 spans 16 amino acids. CDR1 is MNHNS and CDR2 is SASEGT in the germline V gene. This CDR3 reads CASSERDMVMNTKAFF. CDR3 DNA sequence: TGTGCCAGCAGTGAACGGGACATGGTTATGAACACTAAAGCTTTCTTT.

The chain combines TRBV7-9 with TRBJ2-3; no firm D call. V was shortened by 5 bases and J by 4 bases, with 16 bases between the two germline ends. This CDR3 spans 15 amino acids. In germline, CDR1 is SEHNR, CDR2 FQNEAQ (reference sequence). This CDR3 reads CASSPLPPFADTQYF. The CDR3 DNA sequence: TGTGCCAGCAGCCCCCTTCCCCCCTTCGCAGATACGCAGTATTTT.

About this clonotype itself: The CDR3 does not close with the conserved phenylalanine or tryptophan, likely indicating a read error. This chain joins TRBV11-1 and TRBJ1-5; TRBD1 matches at 8 bases. The CDR3 runs to 16 residues. V lost 5 bases and J lost 9; bases outside the gene matches: 15. CDR1 is SGHAT, CDR2 FQDESV, per germline (reference sequence). This chain's CDR3 is CASSHAQTRGHRPQHY. The CDR3 nucleotides read TGTGCCAGCAGCCACGCCCAAACCAGGGGGCATCGGCCCCAGCATTAT.

About this clonotype itself: The limits of the CDR3 on the DNA are not certain, so only TCRdb's listed CDR3 is given. CDR3 region: CASWGFGTGINGYIF. This chain joins TRBV6-1 and TRBJ1-2; TRBD1, the table's D call, was not compared with the DNA. Germline CDR1 MNHNS, CDR2 SASEGT. A total of 15 residues make up the CDR3, ends included.

The V gene is TRBV7-9, the J gene TRBJ2-2; the match to TRBD2 covers 11 bases. Germline V gene sequence: CDR1 SEHNR, CDR2 FQNEAQ (reference sequence). This CDR3 contains 16 residues. V lost 5 bases, J lost 6 bases, and 8 bases stayed unmatched. CDR3 protein: CASSLTSGRVSGELFF. DNA of the CDR3: TGTGCCAGCAGCCTTACTAGCGGGAGAGTGTCCGGGGAGCTGTTTTTT.

Concerning this clonotype: One base away lies a much larger clone, so this may be a sequencing read error. The J gene is TRBJ2-1, the V gene TRBV11-2; 11 nucleotides align to TRBD1. The CDR3 runs to 16 residues. From germline, CDR1 is SGHAT and CDR2 FQNNGV. The CDR3 sequence: CAGSLLGTGGYNEQFF. CDR3 in DNA: TGTGCCGGCAGCTTGCTAGGGACAGGGGGCTACAATGAGCAGTTCTTC.

A remark on this clonotype: The junction departs from germline at one end; a sequencing error may be responsible. The rearrangement uses TRBV4-1 and TRBJ2-1; the D is unclear. The length of the CDR3 is 16 residues. Germline CDR1 reads MGHRA; CDR2 reads YSYEKL. This CDR3 is CPSSQEPGDSYNEQFF. The CDR3 nucleotides read TGCCCCAGCAGCCAAGAACCAGGAGACTCCTACAATGAGCAGTTCTTC.

On this clonotype itself: A much larger clone differs by one base, so this may be a read error. The CDR3 DNA is TGCAGCGTCGAGTCGGGACAGGCCCTCGGGAATGAGCAGTCCTTC. Residues: CSVESGQALGNEQSF. The gene calls are TRBV29-1 and TRBJ2-1; 8 nucleotides line up with TRBD1. This CDR3 region has 15 residues. CDR1 SQVTM and CDR2 ANQGSEA come from the germline V gene.

This clonotype was seen more than once but under ten times. A junction boundary mismatches the germline segment, possibly from a read error. This chain uses TRBV4-3 with TRBJ2-3; 7 nucleotides line up with TRBD1. The germline gives CDR1 LGHNA, CDR2 YSLEER. CDR3 size: 15 residues. CDR3 in amino acids: CAGSPGTESTDTQYF. The CDR3 coding sequence is TGCGCCGGCAGCCCAGGGACAGAGAGCACAGATACGCAGTATTTT.

Notes on this clonotype: Because it lacks the conserved phenylalanine or tryptophan at the end, this CDR3 is likely a read error. The rearrangement joins TRBV7-8 to TRBJ2-4; 8 nucleotides line up with TRBD1. The CDR3 is 14 residues long. V shed 6 bases, J shed 7 bases, and the junction held 8 bases outside the gene matches. In germline, CDR1 is SGHVS, CDR2 FQNEAQ. The CDR3 DNA sequence: TGTGCCAGCAGACGGACAGGGAAAAGGAACATTCAGTACATC. Translated: CASRRTGKRNIQYI.